The clone carrying this TCR beta chain was counted only a few times. The antigen remains undetermined. These data belong to a study of OX40 agonist ivuxolimab in advanced cancers. Study-level background: Cancers in dose escalation were hepatocellular, melanoma, renal cell and head and neck. Study-wide results and limits: Low normalized clonal expansion also occurred in some nonresponding patients.

Autoimmune disease history or systemic immunosuppression led to patient exclusion. The data were produced by immunoSEQ multiplex PCR, yet TCRdb's version contains in-frame clones alone and is incomplete. The sample contains more than 45,000 clones, 82% of which appear only once. Germline values: CDR1 SGHKS, CDR2 YYEKEE (reference sequence). The CDR3 loop spans 14 amino acids. Trimming removed 0 bases at V and 7 bases at J, with 11 bases between. This sequence was found in an adult with an advanced solid tumor such as melanoma, head and neck, liver or kidney cancer. The sample consisted of CD4+ or CD8+ T cells sorted from blood, taken in a trial of the OX40 agonist ivuxolimab. The chain is built from TRBV5-5 and TRBJ1-5; D is perhaps TRBD1 (6 bases). In DNA, the CDR3 is TGTGCCAGCAGCTTGGAATCCGACAGGCAGCCCCAGCATTTT. Its protein is CASSLESDRQPQHF.